This passage covers 27 T cell receptor beta chains from one sample sequenced in a study of shared clonotypes between healthy human individuals. Generated by immunoSEQ multiplex PCR, the TCRdb table keeps only in-frame clones and is missing some. The repertoire has hundreds of thousands of clones, around 96% of them found once; the top ten carry roughly 0.1%. CD45RO-negative, CCR7-positively selected cells formed the naive CD8 fraction, excluding terminally differentiated effector memory CD45RA+ cells. Sequencing was carried out using naive CD8+ T cells sorted from blood. These receptors all stem from a woman aged 30 to 39 in good health.

The V call is TRBV9, the J call TRBJ2-3, with a possible D match to TRBD1 (5 bases). The CDR3 length is 11 residues. The V end was cut by 5 bases, the J end by 5 bases, with 6 bases between. The V gene's germline CDR1 is SGDLS and CDR2 YYNGEE. CDR3 in amino acids: CASRTVDTQYF. For the CDR3, the DNA is TGTGCCAGCAGGACAGTAGATACGCAGTATTTT.

The chain is built from TRBV11-2 and TRBJ2-2; TRBD2 matches 14 bases. Germline V gives CDR1 SGHAT, CDR2 FQNNGV. Trimming removed 1 base from V and 6 bases from J; junction bases left unmatched: 1. The CDR3 consists of 16 residues. The CDR3 protein is CASSLGTSGRPGELFF. CDR3 coding DNA: TGTGCCAGCAGCTTAGGGACTAGCGGGAGGCCCGGGGAGCTGTTTTTT.

The V and J genes are TRBV6-5 and TRBJ2-5; tentatively, D is TRBD1 (5 bases). V lost 6 bases to trimming and J lost 0 bases, with 11 bases between them. This CDR3 is built from 14 residues. Germline V CDR1 and CDR2: MNHEY, SVGAGI. CDR3 DNA: TGTGCCAGCAGCCAAGACAGTAACCAAGAGACCCAGTACTTC. Amino acid sequence: CASSQDSNQETQYF.

The chain uses TRBV2 and TRBJ1-1, with unresolved D. V was clipped by 4 bases and J by 1 base, with 10 bases between them. The germline gives CDR1 SNHLY, CDR2 FYNNEI. The CDR3 contains 14 residues. In nucleotides, the CDR3 is TGTGCCAGCAGTGTGAGGGCAGAGAACACTGAAGCTTTCTTT. This codes for CASSVRAENTEAFF.

As regards this clone: The same CDR3 arises from other DNA sequences in this sample as well. The chain carries TRBV27 and TRBJ2-1, with 16 bases fitting TRBD2. CDR1 and CDR2 (germline): MNHEY, SMNVEV (reference sequence). The CDR3 length is 15 residues. The V and J ends lost 5 bases and 8 bases, in that order; junction bases with no gene match: 3. The CDR3 region is CASSHGTSGRDEQFF. The CDR3, as DNA: TGTGCCAGCAGTCATGGGACTAGCGGGAGGGATGAGCAGTTCTTC.

V gene TRBV5-4 combines with J gene TRBJ2-7, with D possibly being TRBD2 (5 bases). Trimming removed 4 bases from V and 7 bases from J, with 15 bases in between. The CDR3 covers 13 residues. The germline V gene has CDR1 SGHNT and CDR2 YYREEE (reference sequence). CDR3 protein: CASSRGESEEQYF. In DNA, the CDR3 is TGTGCCAGCAGCCGGGGAGAAAGTGAGGAGCAGTACTTC.

DNA for the CDR3: TGTGCCAGTAGCTGGACACCTCAAGAGACCCAGTACTTC. It yields the protein CASSWTPQETQYF. J is TRBJ2-5 and V is TRBV19; the D gene is possibly TRBD1 (5 bases). Germline V gene lookup returns CDR1 LNHDA and CDR2 SQIVND (reference sequence). V was clipped by 6 bases and J by 2 bases, with 10 bases between them. The CDR3 is made up of 13 amino acids.

The chain has TRBV5-1 and TRBJ1-5; a weak D match, TRBD1 (6 bases). CDR3 length: 15 amino acids. V was shortened by 4 bases and J by 0 bases, with 11 bases between the two germline ends. The germline V gene has CDR1 SGHRS and CDR2 YFSETQ. The CDR3 DNA follows: TGCGCCAGCAGCAAGACAGGACATAGCAATCAGCCCCAGCATTTT. Translation: CASSKTGHSNQPQHF.

The chain couples TRBV4-1 to TRBJ2-1; 8 bases align to TRBD2. V was clipped by 0 bases and J by 6 bases; unmatched bases: 10. The CDR3 consists of 17 residues. The germline CDR1 and CDR2 sequences are MGHRA and YSYEKL. CDR3 DNA sequence: TGCGCCAGCAGCCAAGACCCCCCAGCGGGAGAATCCAATGAGCAGTTCTTC. Translated: CASSQDPPAGESNEQFF.

In its sample, this clone was seen once. This chain's CDR3 is CASSVTDSYEQYF. The CDR3 DNA is TGTGCCAGCAGCGTAACGGATTCCTACGAGCAGTACTTC. The chain couples TRBV14 to TRBJ2-7; D is unresolved. Germline CDR1 SGHDN, CDR2 FVKESK. V lost 5 bases to trimming and J lost 1 base, with 9 bases between them. The CDR3 sequence is 13 residues long. Supplemented by reference TRBV14 and TRBJ2-7, the full variable domain reads EAGVTQFPSHSVIEKGQTVTLRCDPISGHDNLYWYRRVMGKEIKFLLHFVKESKQDESGMPNNRFLAERTGGTYSTLKVQPAELEDSGVYFCASSVTDSYEQYFGPGTRLTVT.

J is TRBJ2-7 and V is TRBV7-8, with D unresolved. Germline V gene lookup returns CDR1 SGHVS and CDR2 FQNEAQ. The V and J ends lost 1 base and 2 bases respectively, with 9 bases between them. This CDR3 is 14 amino acids long. The chain's CDR3 is CASSLVGGPYEQYF. The CDR3 region has the DNA TGTGCCAGCAGCTTAGTCGGCGGTCCCTACGAGCAGTACTTC.

With respect to this clone: The same CDR3 also results from other DNA sequences found in this sample. The chain links TRBV5-4 to TRBJ1-1; no definite D call. This CDR3 is built from 13 residues. Germline V CDR1 and CDR2: SGHNT, YYREEE (reference sequence). V was clipped by 0 bases and J by 1 base, with 4 bases between them. The CDR3 DNA sequence: TGTGCCAGCAGCTTGGGAGAGAACACTGAAGCTTTCTTT. It is translated as CASSLGENTEAFF.

As regards this clone: Other DNA sequences of this sample code for an identical CDR3. V and J are TRBV27 and TRBJ1-1; D ambiguous. The germline CDR1 and CDR2 sequences are MNHEY and SMNVEV (reference sequence). Trimming took off 1 base at V and 0 bases at J, with 6 bases between the two ends. The CDR3 is made up of 14 amino acids. This CDR3 is CASSLFGLNTEAFF. Here the CDR3 DNA reads TGTGCCAGCAGTTTATTCGGACTGAACACTGAAGCTTTCTTT.

The chain couples TRBV28 to TRBJ2-2; 10 bases line up with TRBD2. Germline V gives CDR1 MDHEN, CDR2 SYDVKM. The V gene end was trimmed by 4 bases and the J gene end by 5 bases; junction bases not matched to a gene: 4. The CDR3 runs 15 residues. CDR3: CASSYTSGTTGELFF. As DNA, the CDR3 is TGTGCCAGCAGTTATACTAGCGGGACGACCGGGGAGCTGTTTTTT. Filled out from reference TRBV28 and TRBJ2-2, the complete variable domain reads DVKVTQSSRYLVKRTGEKVFLECVQDMDHENMFWYRQDPGLGLRLIYFSYDVKMKEKGDIPEGYSVSREKKERFSLILESASTNQTSMYLCASSYTSGTTGELFFGEGSRLTVL.

The chain is built from TRBV4-2 and TRBJ2-7; D is unresolved. Trimming left V 1 base short and J 6 bases short, with 7 bases between. The CDR3 sequence is 12 residues long. Germline V gene lookup returns CDR1 LGHNA and CDR2 YNFKEQ. DNA of the CDR3: TGTGCCAGCAGCCAAGTCGGCTCCGAGCAGTACTTC. Its translation: CASSQVGSEQYF.

The chain is built from TRBV30 and TRBJ2-3; no reliable D call. Germline CDR1 reads GTSNPN; CDR2 reads SVGIG (reference sequence). The CDR3 is made up of 14 amino acids. The V end lost 4 bases, the J end lost 4 bases, and 15 bases lay between the germline ends. The CDR3 bases are TGTGCCTGGACTCTAATCGATGGGCCAGATACGCAGTATTTT. Translation gives CAWTLIDGPDTQYF.

The chain has TRBV19 and TRBJ2-4; either TRBD1 or TRBD2 may supply D (6 bases each). V shed 3 bases and J shed 8 bases, with 17 bases lying between them. Germline values: CDR1 LNHDA, CDR2 SQIVND (reference sequence). CDR3 size: 15 residues. CDR3 DNA: TGTGCCAGTAGTATCACAACAGGGACTCGGGACATTCAGTACTTC. This translates into CASSITTGTRDIQYF.

This clone was found a few times. The rearrangement joins TRBV7-9 to TRBJ1-1, with a tentative D call TRBD1 (5 bases). Germline loops: CDR1 SEHNR, CDR2 FQNEAQ (reference sequence). V was shortened by 2 bases and J by 4 bases, with 8 bases between the two germline ends. The CDR3 runs to 13 residues. The CDR3 bases are TGTGCCAGCAGCTTATCAGGGAGCACTGAAGCTTTCTTT. Amino acids: CASSLSGSTEAFF.

The chain uses TRBV7-6 and TRBJ2-7, with D possibly TRBD1 on 5 matching bases. In germline, CDR1 is SGHVS, CDR2 FNYEAQ. V dropped 7 bases and J dropped 6 bases, with 10 bases sitting between them. The CDR3 length is 11 residues. The CDR3 reads CASIQGGEQYF. The CDR3 nucleotides are TGTGCCAGCATTCAGGGTGGCGAGCAGTACTTC.

The rearrangement joins TRBV7-9 to TRBJ1-2; tentatively, D is TRBD1 (6 bases). The CDR3 totals 16 residues. Trimming cost V 3 bases and J 2 bases, with 16 bases left between them. Per the germline V gene, CDR1 is SEHNR and CDR2 is FQNEAQ (reference sequence). CDR3 sequence reads: CASSFHREEDNYGYTF. In DNA form, the CDR3 reads TGTGCCAGCAGCTTCCACAGGGAAGAGGACAACTATGGCTACACCTTC.

The CDR3: CASSSTLGVEQYF. The DNA for the CDR3 is TGTGCCAGCAGCTCTACGCTGGGCGTCGAGCAGTACTTC. The rearrangement links TRBV7-9 to TRBJ2-7; D is unclear. The germline V gene has CDR1 SEHNR and CDR2 FQNEAQ (reference sequence). V shed 4 bases and J shed 6 bases, with 13 bases lying between them. The CDR3 extends over 13 amino acids.

For the CDR3, the DNA is TGTGCCAGCAGTTACTCATCGGGAGGGGGTTACAATGAGCAGTTCTTC. Residues: CASSYSSGGGYNEQFF. The chain employs TRBV6-5 and TRBJ2-1; 8 bases are shared with TRBD2. Germline V gene lookup returns CDR1 MNHEY and CDR2 SVGAGI. The length of the CDR3 is 16 residues. V was clipped by 0 bases and J by 4 bases; unmatched bases: 5.

The chain employs TRBV15 and TRBJ2-7; 10 nucleotides align to TRBD2. The CDR3 is 13 residues long. Germline values: CDR1 LNHNV, CDR2 YYDKDF (reference sequence). Unmatched junction bases numbered 1, after V lost 8 bases and J lost 0 bases. CDR3 amino acids: CATASGSSYEQYF. The CDR3 region has the DNA TGTGCCACCGCTAGCGGGAGCTCCTACGAGCAGTACTTC.

The V call is TRBV14, the J call TRBJ1-1; 11 positions match TRBD1. The CDR3 consists of 16 residues. Germline V gene lookup returns CDR1 SGHDN and CDR2 FVKESK. V shed 6 bases, J shed 3 bases, and the junction held 9 bases outside the gene matches. The CDR3 sequence is CASSPTKGQGDTEAFF. DNA for the CDR3: TGTGCCAGCAGTCCTACCAAGGGACAGGGGGACACTGAAGCTTTCTTT.

The V gene is TRBV7-6, the J gene TRBJ2-1; TRBD2 matches 9 bases. Germline V lookup: CDR1 SGHVS, CDR2 FNYEAQ. The CDR3 has 16 amino acids. J lost 6 bases, V lost 5 bases, and 11 bases had no gene match. The CDR3 reads CASSPLAGGPTNEQFF. In nucleotides, the CDR3 is TGTGCCAGCAGCCCCTTGGCGGGAGGGCCGACCAATGAGCAGTTCTTC.

V and J are TRBV23-1 and TRBJ1-3, with D unresolved. Being an ORF, TRBV23-1 has a function that is uncertain. The CDR3 extends over 13 amino acids. The V end lost 7 bases, the J end lost 10 bases, and 17 bases lay between the germline ends. CDR3 DNA: TGCGCCAGCACCGAAGGCGGCCCGGGGACCATATATTTT. Translating it yields CASTEGGPGTIYF.

The rearrangement uses TRBV7-9 and TRBJ1-1; D gene unclear. CDR1 is SEHNR and CDR2 is FQNEAQ in the germline V gene (reference sequence). This CDR3 contains 16 residues. V lost 4 bases and J lost 3, with 18 bases in between. CDR3 protein: CASSSGPDWGYTEAFF. The CDR3, as DNA: TGTGCCAGCAGCTCCGGACCCGACTGGGGTTACACTGAAGCTTTCTTT.